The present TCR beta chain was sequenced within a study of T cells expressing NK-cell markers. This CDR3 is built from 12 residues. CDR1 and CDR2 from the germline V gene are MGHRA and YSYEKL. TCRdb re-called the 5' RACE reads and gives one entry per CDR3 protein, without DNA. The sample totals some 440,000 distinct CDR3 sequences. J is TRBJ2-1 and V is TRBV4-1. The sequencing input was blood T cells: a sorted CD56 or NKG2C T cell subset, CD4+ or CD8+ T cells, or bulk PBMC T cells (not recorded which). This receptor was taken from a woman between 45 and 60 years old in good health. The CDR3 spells CASSQGSWLQFF.